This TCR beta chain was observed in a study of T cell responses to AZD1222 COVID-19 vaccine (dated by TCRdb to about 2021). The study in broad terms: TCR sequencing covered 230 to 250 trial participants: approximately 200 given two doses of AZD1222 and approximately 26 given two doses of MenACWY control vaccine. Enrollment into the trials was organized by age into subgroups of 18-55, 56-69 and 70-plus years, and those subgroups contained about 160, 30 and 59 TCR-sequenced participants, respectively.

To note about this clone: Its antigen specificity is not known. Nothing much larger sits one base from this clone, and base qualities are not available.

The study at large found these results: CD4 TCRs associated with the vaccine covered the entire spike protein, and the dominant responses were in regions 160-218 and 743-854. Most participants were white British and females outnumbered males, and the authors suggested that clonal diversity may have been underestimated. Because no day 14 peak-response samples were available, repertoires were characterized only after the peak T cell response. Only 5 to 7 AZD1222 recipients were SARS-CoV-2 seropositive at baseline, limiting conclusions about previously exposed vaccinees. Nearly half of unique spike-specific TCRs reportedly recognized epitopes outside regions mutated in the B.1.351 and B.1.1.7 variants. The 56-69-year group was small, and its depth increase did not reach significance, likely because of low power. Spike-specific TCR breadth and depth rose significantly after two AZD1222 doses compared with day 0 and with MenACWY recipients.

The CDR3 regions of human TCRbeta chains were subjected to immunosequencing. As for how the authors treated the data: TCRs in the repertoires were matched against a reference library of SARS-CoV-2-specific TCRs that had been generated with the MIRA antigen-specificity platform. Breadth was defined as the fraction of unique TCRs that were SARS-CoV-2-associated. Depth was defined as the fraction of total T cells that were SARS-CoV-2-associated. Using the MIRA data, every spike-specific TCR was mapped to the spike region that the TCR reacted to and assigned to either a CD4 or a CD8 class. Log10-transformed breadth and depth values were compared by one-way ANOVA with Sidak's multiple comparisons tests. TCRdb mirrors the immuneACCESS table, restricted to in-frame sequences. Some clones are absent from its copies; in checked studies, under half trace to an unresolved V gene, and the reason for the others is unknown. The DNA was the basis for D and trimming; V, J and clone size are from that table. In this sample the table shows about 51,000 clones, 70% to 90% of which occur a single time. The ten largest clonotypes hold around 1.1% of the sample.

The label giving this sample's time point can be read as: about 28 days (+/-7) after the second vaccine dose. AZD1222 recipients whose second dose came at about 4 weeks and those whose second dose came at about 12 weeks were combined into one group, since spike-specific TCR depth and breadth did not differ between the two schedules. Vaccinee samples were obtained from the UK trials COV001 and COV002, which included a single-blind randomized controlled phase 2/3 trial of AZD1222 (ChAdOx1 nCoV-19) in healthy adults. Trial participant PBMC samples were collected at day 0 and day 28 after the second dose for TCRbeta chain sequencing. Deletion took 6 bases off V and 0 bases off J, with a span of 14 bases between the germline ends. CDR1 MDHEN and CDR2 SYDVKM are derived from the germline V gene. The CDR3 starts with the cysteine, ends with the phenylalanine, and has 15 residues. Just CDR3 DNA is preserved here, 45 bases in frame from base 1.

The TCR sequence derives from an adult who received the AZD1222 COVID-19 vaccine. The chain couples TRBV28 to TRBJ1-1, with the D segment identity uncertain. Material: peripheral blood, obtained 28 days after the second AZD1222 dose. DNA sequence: TGTGCCAGCAGATTTAATTGGGCCATGAACACTGAAGCTTTCTTT. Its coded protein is CASRFNWAMNTEAFF.